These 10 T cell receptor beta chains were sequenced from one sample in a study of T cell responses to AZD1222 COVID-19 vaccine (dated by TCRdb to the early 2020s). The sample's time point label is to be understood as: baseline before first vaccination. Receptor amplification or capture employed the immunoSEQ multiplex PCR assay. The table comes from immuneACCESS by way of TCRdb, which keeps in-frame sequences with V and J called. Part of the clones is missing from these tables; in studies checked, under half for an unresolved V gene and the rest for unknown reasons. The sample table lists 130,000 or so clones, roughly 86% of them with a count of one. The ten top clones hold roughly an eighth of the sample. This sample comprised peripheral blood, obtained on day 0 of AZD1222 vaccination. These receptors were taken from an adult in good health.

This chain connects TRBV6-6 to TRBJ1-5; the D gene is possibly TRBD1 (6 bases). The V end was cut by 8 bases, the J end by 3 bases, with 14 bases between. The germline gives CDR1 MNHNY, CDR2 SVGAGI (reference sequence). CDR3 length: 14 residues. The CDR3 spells CASDSRGSNQPQHF. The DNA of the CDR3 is TGTGCCAGCGATTCTAGGGGGTCCAATCAGCCCCAGCATTTT.

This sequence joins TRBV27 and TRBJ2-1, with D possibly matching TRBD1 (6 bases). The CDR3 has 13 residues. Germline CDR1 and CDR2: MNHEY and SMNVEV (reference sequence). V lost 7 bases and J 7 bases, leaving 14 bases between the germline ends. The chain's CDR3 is CASKLGAGNEQFF. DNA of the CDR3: TGTGCCAGCAAGTTGGGGGCCGGGAATGAGCAGTTCTTC.

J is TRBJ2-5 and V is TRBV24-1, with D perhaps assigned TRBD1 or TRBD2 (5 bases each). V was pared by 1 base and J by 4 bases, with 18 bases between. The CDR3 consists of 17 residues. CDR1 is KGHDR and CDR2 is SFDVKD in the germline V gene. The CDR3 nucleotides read TGTGCCACCAGTGATTTAGGGCAGGGTTACGGGGCAGAGACCCAGTACTTC. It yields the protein CATSDLGQGYGAETQYF.

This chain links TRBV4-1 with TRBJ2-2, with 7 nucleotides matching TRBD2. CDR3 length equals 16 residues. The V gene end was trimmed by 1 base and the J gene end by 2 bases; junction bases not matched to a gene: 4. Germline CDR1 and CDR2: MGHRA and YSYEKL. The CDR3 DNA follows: TGCGCCAGCAGCCAAGTTGGGACTATAAACACCGGGGAGCTGTTTTTT. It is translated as CASSQVGTINTGELFF.

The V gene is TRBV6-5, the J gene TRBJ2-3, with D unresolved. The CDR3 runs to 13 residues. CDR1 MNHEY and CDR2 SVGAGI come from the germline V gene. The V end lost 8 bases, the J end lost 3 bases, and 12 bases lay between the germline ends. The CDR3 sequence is CASVKDSTDTQYF. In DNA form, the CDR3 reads TGTGCCAGCGTTAAGGATTCAACAGATACGCAGTATTTT.

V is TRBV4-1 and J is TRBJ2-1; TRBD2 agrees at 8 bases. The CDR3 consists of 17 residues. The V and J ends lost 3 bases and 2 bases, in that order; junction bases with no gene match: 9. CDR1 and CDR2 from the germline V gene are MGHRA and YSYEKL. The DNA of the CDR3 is TGCGCCAGCAGCCATCCACTAGCGGCGGGACCCTACAATGAGCAGTTCTTC. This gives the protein CASSHPLAAGPYNEQFF.

The CDR3 region has the DNA TGTGCCAGCAGCTCGGACAGGGGGCGGGTTCGCCAGTATTTT. Amino acid sequence: CASSSDRGRVRQYF. This rearrangement joins TRBV7-3 to TRBJ2-3; 11 nucleotides align to TRBD1. Germline V gives CDR1 SGHTA, CDR2 FQGTGA. The CDR3 sequence is 14 residues long. Germline trimming cut 4 bases from V and 12 bases from J; bases unmatched to any gene: 9.

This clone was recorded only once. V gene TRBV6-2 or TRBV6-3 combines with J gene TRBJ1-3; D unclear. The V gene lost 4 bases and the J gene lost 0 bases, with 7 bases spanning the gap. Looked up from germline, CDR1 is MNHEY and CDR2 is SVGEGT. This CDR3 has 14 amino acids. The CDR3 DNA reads TGTGCCAGCAGTTCCCGGATCTCTGGAAACACCATATATTTT. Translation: CASSSRISGNTIYF.

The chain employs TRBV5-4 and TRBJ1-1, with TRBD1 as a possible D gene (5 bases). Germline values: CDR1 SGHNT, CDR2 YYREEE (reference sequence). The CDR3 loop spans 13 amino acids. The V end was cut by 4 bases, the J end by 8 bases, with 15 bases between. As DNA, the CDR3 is TGTGCCAGCAGCCAGGGCCCCACCCGGGAAGCTTTCTTT. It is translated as CASSQGPTREAFF.

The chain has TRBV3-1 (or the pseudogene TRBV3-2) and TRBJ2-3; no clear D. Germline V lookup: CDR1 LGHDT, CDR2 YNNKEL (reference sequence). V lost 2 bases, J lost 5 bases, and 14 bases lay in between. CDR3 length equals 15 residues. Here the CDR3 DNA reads TGTGCCAGCAGCCAAAGGGTAGCCGCCGGAGATACGCAGTATTTT. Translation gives CASSQRVAAGDTQYF.